One and the same sample provided the 8 T cell receptor beta chains below, sequenced in a study of CD8 T cells in Susac syndrome. RNA amounts of about 0.5 to 1 ug underwent reverse transcription with random hexamers. From the immunoSEQ multiplex PCR reads, TCRdb called clonotypes with MiXCR, one entry per CDR3 protein. The profile shows 80,000 or so distinct CDR3 sequences, roughly 95% of them singletons. The sample was CD8+ T cells from PBMCs. The receptors stem from a human donor with Susac syndrome.

The genes are TRBV6-1 and TRBJ1-2; D gene uncertain. V lost 1 base and J lost 2, with 11 bases in between. The germline V gene encodes CDR1 MNHNS and CDR2 SASEGT. CDR3 length: 15 amino acids. The CDR3 sequence is CASSEEGGFNYGYTF. The DNA of the CDR3 is TGTGCCAGCAGTGAAGAGGGAGGGTTCAACTATGGCTACACCTTC.

This rearrangement joins TRBV9 to TRBJ2-1; TRBD1 matches 7 bases. This CDR3 spans 15 amino acids. V lost 0 bases to trimming and J lost 9 bases; unmatched junction nucleotides: 9. CDR1 is SGDLS, CDR2 YYNGEE, per germline. CDR3 sequence reads: CASSVGGQDLTEQFF. CDR3 nucleotides: TGTGCCAGCAGCGTAGGAGGACAGGATCTCACTGAGCAGTTCTTC.

The chain recombines TRBV9 with TRBJ2-2; D call uncertain. The germline V and J ends were trimmed by 6 bases and 4 bases, with 4 bases remaining between them. This CDR3 contains 11 residues. Germline CDR1 is SGDLS and CDR2 is YYNGEE. The CDR3 reads CASTSTGELFF. As DNA, the CDR3 is TGTGCCAGCACATCCACCGGGGAGCTGTTTTTT.

Here the CDR3 reads CSTHRERATNEKLFF. The DNA of the CDR3 is TGCAGTACTCACAGGGAGCGGGCAACTAATGAAAAACTGTTTTTT. The rearrangement uses TRBV20-1 and TRBJ1-4, with TRBD1 as a possible D gene (6 bases). The CDR3 runs to 15 residues. Trimming took 8 bases from V and 0 from J, leaving 16 bases between them. Germline V gene data show CDR1 as DFQATT and CDR2 as SNEGSKA (reference sequence).

This clonotype was counted once. The J gene is TRBJ2-4, the V gene TRBV13, with 9 bases fitting TRBD1. Germline trimming cut 4 bases from V and 0 bases from J; bases unmatched to any gene: 10. Germline V gives CDR1 PRHDT, CDR2 FYEKMQ (reference sequence). This CDR3 spans 18 amino acids. The CDR3 region has the DNA TGTGCCAGCAGCTGGGACAGGGAGAGGTCTTTAGCCAAAAACATTCAGTACTTC. It specifies CASSWDRERSLAKNIQYF.

The chain couples TRBV24-1 to TRBJ2-7; 7 bases line up with TRBD1. Germline V CDR1 and CDR2: KGHDR, SFDVKD. With V trimmed by 5 bases and J by 3 bases, 9 bases remained unmatched. This CDR3 spans 15 amino acids. CDR3 sequence (DNA): TGTGCCACCAGTGCCTCTGGGACAGAGATCTACGAGCAGTACTTC. Its protein product is CATSASGTEIYEQYF.

A single count supports this clonotype. The chain recombines TRBV9 with TRBJ1-1; D is ambiguous. The germline gives CDR1 SGDLS, CDR2 YYNGEE. Trimming took off 0 bases at V and 0 bases at J, with 6 bases between the two ends. The CDR3 is 14 residues long. The CDR3 nucleotides are TGTGCCAGCAGCGTAGTGCAGGTGAACACTGAAGCTTTCTTT. Translated, it gives CASSVVQVNTEAFF.

V and J are TRBV12-3 or TRBV12-4 and TRBJ2-3; 8 bases agree with TRBD1. The CDR3 loop spans 15 amino acids. After removal of 4 bases from V and 2 bases from J, the junction contained 5 bases not matched to a gene. Here the CDR3 DNA reads TGTGCCAGCAGTTCAAGGACAGGGTTCACAGATACGCAGTATTTT. Translation gives CASSSRTGFTDTQYF.